This TCR beta chain was sequenced for a study of T cell responses to AZD1222 COVID-19 vaccine. The CDR3 contains 13 residues. The germline gives CDR1 GTSNPN, CDR2 SVGIG (reference sequence). Trimming took off 1 base at V and 3 bases at J, with 7 bases between the two ends. As for this clone: Its target is unknown.

Second-dose schedules of about 4 or about 12 weeks were combined. Study-wide points: No day 14 peak samples; only post-peak repertoires were characterized. Baseline serology detected seropositivity in only a handful of AZD1222 recipients.

Sequencing was performed with immunoSEQ multiplex PCR; in TCRdb, only in-frame clones are kept and a portion is missing. The profile covers 100,000 to 150,000 clones, with about nine tenths appearing a single time and 1.1% taken by the ten largest. The sequencing here drew on peripheral blood, taken 28 days after the second AZD1222 dose. This sequence originates from an adult who received the AZD1222 COVID-19 vaccine. The chain carries TRBV30 and TRBJ1-5; D perhaps matches TRBD1 (5 bases). The CDR3 coding sequence is TGTGCCTGGAGTGCGGGGCTCAATCAGCCCCAGCATTTT. Residues: CAWSAGLNQPQHF. The whole variable domain, filled in from reference TRBV30 and TRBJ1-5, reads SQTIHQWPATLVQPVGSPLSLECTVEGTSNPNLYWYRQAAGRGLQLLFYSVGIGQISSEVPQNLSASRPQDRQFILSSKKLLLSDSGFYLCAWSAGLNQPQHFGDGTRLSIL.